This T cell receptor beta chain was identified in a study of T cells in Graves' hyperthyroidism and ophthalmopathy. Points from the study as a whole: The model made its ophthalmopathy prediction, and onset followed a median around six months later.

There are many counts of this clonotype. The antigen remains undetermined. Amplification of TCR beta CDR3 regions used RNA as the template. The study used the HTBI primer set for a first-round RT-PCR of the TCR CDR3. TCRdb passed the multiplex PCR reads through MiXCR, listing each CDR3 protein once. The sample includes approximately 560,000 distinct CDR3 sequences, approximately 15% of them seen just once. The germline gives CDR1 DFQATT, CDR2 SNEGSKA (reference sequence). The length of the CDR3 is 15 residues. V dropped 2 bases and J dropped 9 bases, with 20 bases sitting between them. Hyperthyroidism patients were newly diagnosed, had disease duration under 2 months, and were aged 18 to 65 years.

The TCR originated in a woman younger than 45 with Graves' hyperthyroidism. The sample consisted of blood. J is TRBJ2-1 and V is TRBV20-1, with no clear D. This CDR3 reads CSARSGGKVFGEQFF. CDR3 DNA sequence: TGCAGTGCTAGATCTGGTGGGAAGGTGTTCGGTGAGCAGTTCTTC.